The 3 T cell receptor beta chains below all came from one sample that was sequenced in a study of T cell responses to AZD1222 COVID-19 vaccine. Sequencing used immunoSEQ multiplex PCR; TCRdb keeps in-frame clones, though not all of them. The sample lists about 140,000 clones, approximately 90% seen once, with 2.5% to 3.5% in the top ten. This specimen consisted of peripheral blood, obtained 28 days after the second AZD1222 dose. The receptors derive from an adult who received the AZD1222 COVID-19 vaccine.

Written as DNA, the CDR3 is TGCGCCAGCAGCGGCCGGATGAACACTGAAGCTTTCTTT. Translation gives CASSGRMNTEAFF. The rearrangement uses TRBV10-1 and TRBJ1-1; D is undetermined. The CDR3 is 13 residues long. Germline lookup yields CDR1 WNHNN and CDR2 SYGVQD (reference sequence). V gave up 6 bases and J gave up 0 bases, with 8 bases separating them.

This clone has only one observation. The V gene is TRBV7-6, the J gene TRBJ2-1; D might be TRBD1 (6 bases). The CDR3 length is 17 residues. Trimming removed 0 bases at V and 9 bases at J, with 21 bases between. Germline V CDR1 and CDR2: SGHVS, FNYEAQ. The CDR3 region has the DNA TGTGCCAGCAGCTTAGCATACCGGGACACGAGGATCAGTGAGCAGTTCTTC. This encodes CASSLAYRDTRISEQFF.

Only one count was recorded for this clone. The rearrangement links TRBV11-2 to TRBJ1-2, with TRBD1 matching over 7 bases. This CDR3 comprises 12 residues. Losses at the gene ends were 3 bases for V and 8 bases for J; bases not matched to a gene: 3. The germline CDR1 and CDR2 sequences are SGHAT and FQNNGV. CDR3 DNA: TGTGCCAGCAGCTTGCAGGGGGTCGGCTACACCTTC. This codes for CASSLQGVGYTF.